Below, 10 T cell receptor beta chains from the same sample are listed, as sequenced in a study of cytomegalovirus exposure and HLA in healthy donors. The primer mix had 60 Vbeta and 13 Jbeta primers. Generated by immunoSEQ multiplex PCR, the TCRdb table keeps only in-frame clones and is missing some. This repertoire shows under 150,000 clones, roughly 79% found once; its top ten account for approximately 1.7%. Source material: PBMCs. The source is a woman in her forties or fifties in good health and CMV-seronegative.

The chain has TRBV7-2 and TRBJ1-1; D remains ambiguous. This CDR3 has 14 residues. CDR1 and CDR2 (germline): SGHTA, FQGNSA. V dropped 2 bases and J dropped 4 bases, with 11 bases sitting between them. CDR3 in amino acids: CASSLSEVGTEAFF. Here the CDR3 DNA reads TGTGCCAGCAGCTTATCGGAGGTAGGCACTGAAGCTTTCTTT.

V and J are TRBV6-5 and TRBJ2-1; possibly TRBD1 for D (6 bases). V gave up 4 bases and J gave up 8 bases, with 15 bases separating them. The germline CDR1 and CDR2 sequences are MNHEY and SVGAGI. The CDR3 totals 14 residues. The CDR3 region has the DNA TGTGCCAGCAGTTGGAAGGGACAATCTCATGAGCAGTTCTTC. It encodes CASSWKGQSHEQFF.

The V gene is TRBV9, the J gene TRBJ2-5, with D possibly matching TRBD2 (6 bases). Germline CDR1 reads SGDLS; CDR2 reads YYNGEE. CDR3 size: 15 residues. Trimming stripped 6 bases from V and 2 bases from J, with 17 bases between. CDR3 sequence: CASTMRGLDQETQYF. CDR3 coding DNA: TGTGCCAGCACTATGCGGGGACTCGATCAAGAGACCCAGTACTTC.

The chain joins TRBV4-1 to TRBJ2-1; a weak D match, TRBD1 (5 bases). The V and J ends lost 7 bases and 1 base respectively, with 14 bases between them. From germline, CDR1 is MGHRA and CDR2 YSYEKL. The CDR3 is 15 amino acids. The CDR3: CASIPTASSYNEQFF. CDR3 nucleotide sequence: TGCGCCAGCATCCCGACAGCTTCGTCCTACAATGAGCAGTTCTTC.

This chain uses TRBV5-1 with TRBJ2-3; 8 nucleotides align to TRBD2. CDR1 is SGHRS, CDR2 YFSETQ, per germline. The V gene end was trimmed by 4 bases and the J gene end by 1 base; junction bases not matched to a gene: 5. This CDR3 is 15 amino acids long. In DNA, the CDR3 is TGCGCCAGCAGCGCGACTAGCGCTCGCACAGATACGCAGTATTTT. It yields the protein CASSATSARTDTQYF.

A remark on this clone: Compared with germline, one end of the junction differs, possibly owing to a read error. The same CDR3 arises from other DNA sequences in this sample as well. This chain uses TRBV5-8 with TRBJ1-4, with D perhaps TRBD1 (5 bases). There are 14 residues in the CDR3. Germline V lookup: CDR1 SGHTS, CDR2 YDEGEE. DNA for the CDR3: TGCGCCAGCAGCTCCCCGGGACTTGGGGAAAAACTGTTTTTT. Its protein is CASSSPGLGEKLFF.

This clone was found a few times. This chain connects TRBV28 to TRBJ1-5, with 8 bases identical to TRBD1. This CDR3 has 15 residues. Germline CDR1 MDHEN, CDR2 SYDVKM. V gave up 4 bases and J gave up 2 bases; unmatched junction bases: 4. DNA for the CDR3: TGTGCCAGCAGTTCCGACAGGGGAGGCAATCAGCCCCAGCATTTT. This encodes CASSSDRGGNQPQHF.

The chain couples TRBV30 to TRBJ1-5; TRBD1 matches 8 bases. The CDR3 sequence is 16 residues long. Germline V gene sequence: CDR1 GTSNPN, CDR2 SVGIG (reference sequence). V gave up 7 bases and J gave up 0 bases; unmatched junction bases: 11. In DNA, the CDR3 is TGTGCCTTGAACACAGGGGGGACCGCTAGCAATCAGCCCCAGCATTTT. This translates into CALNTGGTASNQPQHF.

The chain links TRBV27 to TRBJ1-5, with D tentatively TRBD1 (6 bases). The CDR3 spans 16 residues. From germline, CDR1 is MNHEY and CDR2 SMNVEV (reference sequence). Deletions cut 0 bases from V and 9 bases from J, with 18 bases between. The CDR3 here is CASSLSLRGRGWPQHF. CDR3 bases: TGTGCCAGCAGTTTATCGTTAAGGGGCAGGGGCTGGCCCCAGCATTTT.

The chain combines TRBV21-1 with TRBJ1-3; the D segment call TRBD1 is taken from the table without a DNA check. TRBV21-1 is flagged as a pseudogene. The CDR3 is 17 amino acids. The CDR3 region has the DNA TGTGCCAGCAGCAAACCCCAAATAAGGACAGACAGAAACACCATATATTTT. It codes for CASSKPQIRTDRNTIYF.